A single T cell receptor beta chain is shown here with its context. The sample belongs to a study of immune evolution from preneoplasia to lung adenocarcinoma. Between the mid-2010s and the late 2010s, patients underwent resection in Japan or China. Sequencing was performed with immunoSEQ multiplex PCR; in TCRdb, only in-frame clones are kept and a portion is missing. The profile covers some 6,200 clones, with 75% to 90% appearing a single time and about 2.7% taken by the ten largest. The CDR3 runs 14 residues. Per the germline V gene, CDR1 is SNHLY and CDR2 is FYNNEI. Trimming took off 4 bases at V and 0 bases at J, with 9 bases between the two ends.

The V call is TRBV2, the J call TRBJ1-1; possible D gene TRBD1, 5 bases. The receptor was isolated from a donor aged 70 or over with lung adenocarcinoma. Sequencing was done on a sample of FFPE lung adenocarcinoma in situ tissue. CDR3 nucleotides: TGTGCCAGCAGTGGAGAGGGGATGAACACTGAAGCTTTCTTT. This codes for CASSGEGMNTEAFF. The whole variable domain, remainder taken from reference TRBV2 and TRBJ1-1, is EPEVTQTPSHQVTQMGQEVILRCVPISNHLYFYWYRQILGQKVEFLVSFYNNEISEKSEIFDDQFSVERPDGSNFTLKIRSTKLEDSAMYFCASSGEGMNTEAFFGQGTRLTVV.